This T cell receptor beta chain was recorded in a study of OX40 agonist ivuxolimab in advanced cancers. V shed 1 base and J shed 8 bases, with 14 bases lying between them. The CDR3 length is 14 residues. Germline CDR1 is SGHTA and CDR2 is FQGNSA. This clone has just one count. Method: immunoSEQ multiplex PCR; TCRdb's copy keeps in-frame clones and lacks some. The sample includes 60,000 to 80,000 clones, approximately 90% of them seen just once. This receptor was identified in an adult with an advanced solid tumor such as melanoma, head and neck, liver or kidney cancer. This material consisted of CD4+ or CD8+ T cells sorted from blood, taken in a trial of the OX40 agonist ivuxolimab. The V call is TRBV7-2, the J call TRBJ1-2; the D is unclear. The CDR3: CASSLGTIQRGYTF. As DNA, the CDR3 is TGTGCCAGCAGCTTAGGAACAATCCAGAGGGGCTACACCTTC.